The source of this T cell receptor (beta chain) is a study of CD8 T cells in Susac syndrome. Study as a whole: Treatment at blood withdrawal was none, corticosteroids, or intravenous immunoglobulin alone in Susac syndrome patients.

The RNA, roughly 0.45 to 1 ug, was put through reverse transcription using random hexamers. TCRdb redid the calling of the immunoSEQ multiplex PCR reads with MiXCR, one entry per CDR3 protein. The sample comprises roughly 150,000 distinct CDR3 sequences, around 96% of which are singletons, and 0.16% rests with the top ten. This clonotype originated in a human donor with Susac syndrome. Source material: CD4+ T cells from PBMCs.

The DNA of the CDR3 is TGTGCCAGCAGTTACTCAAGGGGTTTGGAGACCCAGTACTTC. Translating gives CASSYSRGLETQYF. The chain couples TRBV6-6 to TRBJ2-5, with TRBD1 as a possible D gene (5 bases). CDR1 and CDR2 (germline): MNHNY, SVGAGI (reference sequence). V was cut by 0 bases and J by 5 bases, with 10 bases left in between. The CDR3 length is 14 residues.